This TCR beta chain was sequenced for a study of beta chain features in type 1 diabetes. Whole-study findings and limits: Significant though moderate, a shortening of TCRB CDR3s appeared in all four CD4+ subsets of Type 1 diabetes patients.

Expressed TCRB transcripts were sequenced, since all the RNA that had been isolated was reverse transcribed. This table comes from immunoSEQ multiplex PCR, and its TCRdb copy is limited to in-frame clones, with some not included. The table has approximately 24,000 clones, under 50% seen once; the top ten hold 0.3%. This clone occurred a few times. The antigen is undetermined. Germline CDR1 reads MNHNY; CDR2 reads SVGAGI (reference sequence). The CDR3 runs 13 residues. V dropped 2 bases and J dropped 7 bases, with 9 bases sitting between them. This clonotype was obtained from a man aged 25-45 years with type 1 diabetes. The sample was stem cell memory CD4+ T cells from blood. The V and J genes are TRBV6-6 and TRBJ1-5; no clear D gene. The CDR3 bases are TGTGCCAGCAGTTACCCCTCGGGACAGCCCCAGCATTTT. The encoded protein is CASSYPSGQPQHF.